This TCR beta chain was found in a study of blood T cell repertoires in COVID-19. Overall study context: Sources were T cells, B-cell-depleted T cells, or PBMCs; the material itself was cDNA or gDNA.

V lost 10 bases to trimming and J lost 6 bases, with 16 bases between them. This CDR3 comprises 13 residues. Germline V lookup: CDR1 SNHLY, CDR2 FYNNEI. The repertoire was sequenced with immunoSEQ multiplex PCR; TCRdb's copy has only in-frame clones and lacks some. The data show hundreds of thousands of clones, about four fifths seen once. The chain combines TRBV2 with TRBJ2-1, with no clear D. The origin of this receptor is a man older than 75 with acute or convalescent COVID-19. Sequenced input: peripheral blood. The CDR3: CATSPGLVNEQFF. The CDR3 DNA reads as TGTGCCACCTCGCCCGGGTTAGTCAATGAGCAGTTCTTC.